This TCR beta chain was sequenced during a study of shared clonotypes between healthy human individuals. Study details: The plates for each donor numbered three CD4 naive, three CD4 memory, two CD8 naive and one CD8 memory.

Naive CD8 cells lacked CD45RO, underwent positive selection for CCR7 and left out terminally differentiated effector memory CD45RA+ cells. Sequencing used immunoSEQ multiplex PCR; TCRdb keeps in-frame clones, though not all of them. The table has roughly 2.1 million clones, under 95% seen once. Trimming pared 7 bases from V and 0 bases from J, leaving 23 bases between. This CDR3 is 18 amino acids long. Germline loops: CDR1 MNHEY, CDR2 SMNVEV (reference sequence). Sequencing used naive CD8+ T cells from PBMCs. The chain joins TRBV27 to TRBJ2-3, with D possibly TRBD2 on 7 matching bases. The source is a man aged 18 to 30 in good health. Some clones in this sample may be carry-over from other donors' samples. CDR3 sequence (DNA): TGTGCCAGCACTAGGGGGTTGGGGGAGGGCCCTAGCACAGATACGCAGTATTTT. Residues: CASTRGLGEGPSTDTQYF.